Shown below are 28 T cell receptor beta chains from a single sample sequenced in a study of blood T cell repertoires in COVID-19. Generated by immunoSEQ multiplex PCR, the TCRdb table keeps only in-frame clones and is missing some. The sample holds about 250,000 clones, 87% seen once. Specimen: peripheral blood. The receptors originated from a man aged 18 to 30 with active or convalescent COVID-19.

The CDR3 sequence is CASSPRPVPIFRAASNSPLHF. In DNA, the CDR3 is TGTGCCAGCAGCCCGAGACCAGTCCCGATCTTCAGGGCCGCTTCAAATTCACCCCTCCACTTT. The chain carries TRBV7-8 and TRBJ1-6; weak D call: TRBD1 (5 bases). Germline-derived CDR1 and CDR2 are SGHVS and FQNEAQ. The V end lost 5 bases, the J end lost 7 bases, and 33 bases lay between the germline ends. The CDR3 sequence is 21 residues long.

Only a few counts were recorded for this clone. The chain is built from TRBV4-2 and TRBJ1-4; 7 bases line up with TRBD1. V shed 2 bases and J 2 bases; nucleotides not matched to a gene: 5. This CDR3 is 16 amino acids long. CDR1 and CDR2 (germline): LGHNA, YNFKEQ. CDR3 sequence: CASSQSDRATNEKLFF. CDR3 bases: TGTGCCAGCAGCCAATCTGACAGGGCGACTAATGAAAAACTGTTTTTT.

The chain joins TRBV9 to TRBJ1-2; TRBD1 agrees at 7 bases. Trimming took 3 bases from V and 8 from J; bases not matched to a gene: 1. Per the germline V gene, CDR1 is SGDLS and CDR2 is YYNGEE. This CDR3 region has 11 residues. In nucleotides, the CDR3 is TGTGCCAGCAGCGCAGGGGGAGGCTACACCTTC. Its translation: CASSAGGGYTF.

The chain carries TRBV5-1 and TRBJ1-1; weak D call: TRBD1 (5 bases). Deletions cut 1 base from V and 4 bases from J, with 23 bases between. CDR3 size: 18 residues. CDR1 and CDR2 (germline): SGHRS, YFSETQ. The CDR3 sequence is CASSLFAGQSLVGTEAFF. CDR3 nucleotide sequence: TGCGCCAGCAGCTTGTTTGCGGGGCAGTCATTAGTCGGCACTGAAGCTTTCTTT.

V is TRBV4-2 and J is TRBJ2-1; 8 nucleotides align to TRBD2. This CDR3 spans 18 amino acids. The ends lost 0 bases at V and 1 base at J; junction bases unmatched: 8. Germline assignment: CDR1 LGHNA and CDR2 YNFKEQ. The CDR3 loop reads CASSQDTSGRASYNEQFF. The CDR3 DNA follows: TGTGCCAGCAGCCAAGATACATCCGGGAGGGCATCCTACAATGAGCAGTTCTTC.

DNA for the CDR3: TGTGCCACCAGCAGAGGAACTAGCGGGAGTCCTCTAAGGGAGCAGTACTTC. Translation gives CATSRGTSGSPLREQYF. The chain combines TRBV15 with TRBJ2-7; the match to TRBD2 covers 11 bases. The CDR3 runs 17 residues. V dropped 1 base and J dropped 7; count of bases not matched to a gene: 12. Germline lookup yields CDR1 LNHNV and CDR2 YYDKDF (reference sequence). Looking up the rest from reference TRBV15 and TRBJ2-7 gives the full variable domain: DAMVIQNPRYQVTQFGKPVTLSCSQTLNHNVMYWYQQKSSQAPKLLFHYYDKDFNNEADTPDNFQSRRPNTSFCFLDIRSPGLGDTAMYLCATSRGTSGSPLREQYFGPGTRLTVT.

Here the CDR3 DNA reads TGTGCCAGCAGTTACCAGCGGGCAATAGCAGATACGCAGTATTTT. It specifies CASSYQRAIADTQYF. J is TRBJ2-3 and V is TRBV6-2 or TRBV6-3; perhaps TRBD2 as D (6 bases). V lost 2 bases and J lost 4, with 13 bases in between. Germline lookup yields CDR1 MNHEY and CDR2 SVGEGT. The CDR3 is 15 residues long.

The table lists this clone with a count of one. The chain recombines TRBV28 with TRBJ2-7, with TRBD1 identical over 10 bases. The CDR3 is 14 amino acids. CDR1 is MDHEN, CDR2 SYDVKM, per germline. The CDR3 DNA reads TGTGCTACCACTCCCGGGACAGGGGTCTACGAGCAGTACTTC. Amino acid sequence: CATTPGTGVYEQYF.

The gene calls are TRBV5-1 and TRBJ2-1, with 11 bases fitting TRBD2. Trimming took 2 bases from V and 4 from J; bases not matched to a gene: 5. The CDR3 is 16 residues long. The germline V gene encodes CDR1 SGHRS and CDR2 YFSETQ. The CDR3 bases are TGCGCCAGCAGCTTCGATACTAGCGGGGGTTACAATGAGCAGTTCTTC. It specifies CASSFDTSGGYNEQFF.

V usage is TRBV6-5 and J usage is TRBJ1-2, with D tentatively TRBD1 (6 bases). The V end lost 6 bases, the J end lost 2 bases, and 10 bases lay between the germline ends. Germline V gene sequence: CDR1 MNHEY, CDR2 SVGAGI. CDR3 size: 13 residues. CDR3 loop: CASRTGVNYGYTF. CDR3 nucleotide sequence: TGTGCCAGCAGGACAGGAGTCAACTATGGCTACACCTTC.

The chain recombines TRBV7-8 with TRBJ2-7; 11 bases line up with TRBD1. The CDR3 has 14 residues. Germline assignment: CDR1 SGHVS and CDR2 FQNEAQ. V gave up 1 base and J gave up 6 bases; unmatched junction bases: 2. As DNA, the CDR3 is TGTGCCAGCAGCTTAGGTGGACAGGGGGCCGAGCAGTACTTC. Translated, it gives CASSLGGQGAEQYF.

The chain carries TRBV6-5 and TRBJ1-2; 11 nucleotides line up with TRBD1. The CDR3 is 13 amino acids. Per germline, CDR1 MNHEY and CDR2 SVGAGI. Losses at the gene ends were 6 bases for V and 9 bases for J; bases not matched to a gene: 6. The CDR3 DNA reads TGTGCCAGCAGGGATGGGACAGGGGGTAGCTACACCTTC. Translation: CASRDGTGGSYTF.

This sequence joins TRBV19 and TRBJ2-1; 8 positions agree with TRBD1. Losses at the gene ends were 5 bases for V and 8 bases for J; bases not matched to a gene: 11. Germline V gives CDR1 LNHDA, CDR2 SQIVND (reference sequence). The CDR3 is 15 residues long. CDR3 DNA sequence: TGTGCCAGTAGTGTCCCGACAGGGGAATCGGATGAGCAGTTCTTC. Protein product: CASSVPTGESDEQFF. The full variable domain, its missing parts supplied by reference TRBV19 and TRBJ2-1, is DGGITQSPKYLFRKEGQNVTLSCEQNLNHDAMYWYRQDPGQGLRLIYYSQIVNDFQKGDIAEGYSVSREKKESFPLTVTSAQKNPTAFYLCASSVPTGESDEQFFGPGTRLTVL.

V and J are TRBV9 and TRBJ2-1; tentative D call: TRBD2 (7 bases). This CDR3 is 18 amino acids long. CDR1 is SGDLS, CDR2 YYNGEE, per germline. Trimming stripped 3 bases from V and 4 bases from J, with 23 bases between. The CDR3 DNA is TGTGCCAGCAGCGCGCGAGGGGGGGTGCGGGATGTGTACAATGAGCAGTTCTTC. Its translation: CASSARGGVRDVYNEQFF. The whole variable domain, remainder taken from reference TRBV9 and TRBJ2-1, is DSGVTQTPKHLITATGQRVTLRCSPRSGDLSVYWYQQSLDQGLQFLIQYYNGEERAKGNILERFSAQQFPDLHSELNLSSLELGDSALYFCASSARGGVRDVYNEQFFGPGTRLTVL.

The chain uses TRBV5-1 and TRBJ1-1; TRBD1 aligns across 7 bases. Per the germline V gene, CDR1 is SGHRS and CDR2 is YFSETQ. This CDR3 is built from 16 residues. V dropped 3 bases and J dropped 7; count of bases not matched to a gene: 15. The CDR3 reads CASSSNRGPLASEAFF. DNA of the CDR3: TGCGCCAGCAGCTCGAACAGGGGCCCTCTGGCAAGTGAAGCTTTCTTT. The whole variable domain, remainder taken from reference TRBV5-1 and TRBJ1-1, is KAGVTQTPRYLIKTRGQQVTLSCSPISGHRSVSWYQQTPGQGLQFLFEYFSETQRNKGNFPGRFSGRQFSNSRSEMNVSTLELGDSALYLCASSSNRGPLASEAFFGQGTRLTVV.

This clone was picked up one time. The chain carries TRBV21-1 and TRBJ1-1; TRBD1 is taken as the D call from the table, unchecked against the DNA. TRBV21-1 is a recognized pseudogene. This CDR3 contains 14 residues. CDR3 amino acids: CASSNGTENTEAFF. Written as DNA, the CDR3 is TGTGCCAGCAGCAACGGGACAGAGAACACTGAAGCTTTCTTT.

This clone came up a few times. The CDR3 protein is CASSQVRAGRNTGELFF. CDR3 nucleotides: TGCGCCAGCAGCCAAGTACGGGCAGGGCGGAACACCGGGGAGCTGTTTTTT. This chain joins TRBV4-1 and TRBJ2-2, with a possible D match to TRBD1 (5 bases). Germline loops: CDR1 MGHRA, CDR2 YSYEKL. V was clipped by 1 base and J by 1 base, with 13 bases between them. The CDR3 is 17 amino acids.

The CDR3 region has the DNA TGTGCCAGCAGCTCACGACAGGGGGCAAGCAATCAGCCCCAGCATTTT. Translated, it gives CASSSRQGASNQPQHF. V usage is TRBV7-2 and J usage is TRBJ1-5, with 10 bases aligning to TRBD1. Germline-derived CDR1 and CDR2 are SGHTA and FQGNSA. The junction had 4 bases not matched to a gene; V was cut back by 4 bases and J by 1 base. The CDR3 runs to 16 residues.

This clone came up a few times. The V call is TRBV23-1, the J call TRBJ2-7; no clear D gene. TRBV23-1 is an ORF; its function is uncertain. Trimming took off 1 base at V and 6 bases at J, with 7 bases between the two ends. The CDR3 is 12 residues long. The CDR3 region is CASSQLSAEQYF. DNA for the CDR3: TGCGCCAGCAGTCAATTAAGCGCCGAGCAGTACTTC.

V usage is TRBV7-2 and J usage is TRBJ1-3; 7 bases align to TRBD1. After removal of 5 bases from V and 5 bases from J, the junction contained 12 bases not matched to a gene. Germline assignment: CDR1 SGHTA and CDR2 FQGNSA. CDR3 length equals 16 residues. CDR3 in DNA: TGTGCCAGCAGCCCCGAAGGGTACAGGGGAAGAAACACCATATATTTT. Translating it yields CASSPEGYRGRNTIYF. Using reference TRBV7-2 and TRBJ1-3 for the parts outside the CDR3, the full variable domain is GAGVSQSPSNKVTEKGKDVELRCDPISGHTALYWYRQSLGQGLEFLIYFQGNSAPDKSGLPSDRFSAERTGGSVSTLTIQRTQQEDSAVYLCASSPEGYRGRNTIYFGEGSWLTVV.

The chain couples TRBV5-1 to TRBJ1-1; 8 bases line up with TRBD1. V dropped 1 base and J dropped 1; count of bases not matched to a gene: 3. Per the germline V gene, CDR1 is SGHRS and CDR2 is YFSETQ. The CDR3 runs to 15 residues. The CDR3 is CASSLTGTGNTEAFF. DNA for the CDR3: TGCGCCAGCAGCTTGACCGGGACAGGGAACACTGAAGCTTTCTTT.

V gene TRBV19 combines with J gene TRBJ1-1, with a possible D match to TRBD1 (5 bases). The CDR3 contains 14 residues. Germline V gene data show CDR1 as LNHDA and CDR2 as SQIVND (reference sequence). V shed 5 bases and J shed 6 bases, with 16 bases lying between them. CDR3 nucleotides: TGTGCCAGTAGTTTTCCCCTGTCGGGGGCTGAAGCTTTCTTT. Encoded protein: CASSFPLSGAEAFF. The variable domain in full, completed from reference TRBV19 and TRBJ1-1, reads DGGITQSPKYLFRKEGQNVTLSCEQNLNHDAMYWYRQDPGQGLRLIYYSQIVNDFQKGDIAEGYSVSREKKESFPLTVTSAQKNPTAFYLCASSFPLSGAEAFFGQGTRLTVV.

The chain uses TRBV29-1 and TRBJ1-4; 8 bases fit TRBD1. Trimming took 7 bases from V and 4 from J; bases not matched to a gene: 5. The length of the CDR3 is 13 residues. Per the germline V gene, CDR1 is SQVTM and CDR2 is ANQGSEA. The CDR3 loop is CSASGQDNEKLFF. CDR3 coding DNA: TGCAGCGCCTCGGGACAGGATAATGAAAAACTGTTTTTT.

This sequence joins TRBV28 and TRBJ2-2, with D possibly matching TRBD1 (5 bases). Trimming shortened V by 3 bases and J by 1 base, and 9 bases separated the two germline ends. Germline V CDR1 and CDR2: MDHEN, SYDVKM. The CDR3 is made up of 15 amino acids. CDR3 in amino acids: CASSFRTGNTGELFF. For the CDR3, the DNA is TGTGCCAGCAGTTTCCGTACAGGGAACACCGGGGAGCTGTTTTTT.

V and J are TRBV11-2 and TRBJ2-5; 12 positions agree with TRBD2. Per germline, CDR1 SGHAT and CDR2 FQNNGV. After removal of 3 bases from V and 2 bases from J, the junction contained 1 base not matched to a gene. The length of the CDR3 is 15 residues. The CDR3 is CASSFLAGGQETQYF. The CDR3 nucleotides read TGTGCCAGCAGCTTTCTAGCGGGGGGGCAAGAGACCCAGTACTTC.

The chain is built from TRBV11-3 and TRBJ1-1; perhaps TRBD1 as D (6 bases). Trimming pared 5 bases from V and 5 bases from J, leaving 12 bases between. This CDR3 is 13 amino acids long. Germline V gene lookup returns CDR1 SGHNT and CDR2 YENEEA. The CDR3 nucleotides read TGTGCCAGCAGCCAAACAGGGACAACTGAAGCTTTCTTT. This codes for CASSQTGTTEAFF.

The chain employs TRBV5-6 and TRBJ1-1; 9 bases match TRBD1. Germline assignment: CDR1 SGHDT and CDR2 YYEEEE. After removal of 3 bases from V and 4 bases from J, the junction contained 4 bases not matched to a gene. CDR3 length: 14 residues. The CDR3 region is CASSSGTGITEAFF. Here the CDR3 DNA reads TGTGCCAGCAGCTCCGGGACAGGGATCACTGAAGCTTTCTTT. The variable domain in full, completed from reference TRBV5-6 and TRBJ1-1, reads DAGVTQSPTHLIKTRGQQVTLRCSPKSGHDTVSWYQQALGQGPQFIFQYYEEEERQRGNFPDRFSGHQFPNYSSELNVNALLLGDSALYLCASSSGTGITEAFFGQGTRLTVV.

This clone was counted once. The chain employs TRBV19 and TRBJ1-5; D is uncertain. Germline V gives CDR1 LNHDA, CDR2 SQIVND (reference sequence). Trimming cost V 4 bases and J 0 bases, with 10 bases left between them. CDR3 size: 15 residues. The CDR3 DNA follows: TGTGCCAGTAGTACAGCGGCCGTTAGCAATCAGCCCCAGCATTTT. It encodes CASSTAAVSNQPQHF.